This record covers a single TCR beta chain. The CDR3 covers 17 residues. Germline V gene sequence: CDR1 KGHSH, CDR2 LQKENI. The junction had 7 bases not matched to a gene; V was cut back by 2 bases and J by 4 bases. This entry comes from a study of blood T cell repertoires in COVID-19. The data were produced by immunoSEQ multiplex PCR, yet TCRdb's version contains in-frame clones alone and is incomplete. This table holds about 200,000 clones, more than 75% found once. Sequencing was carried out using peripheral blood. This receptor was identified in a human donor in a cohort sampled during active COVID-19. The chain links TRBV18 to TRBJ2-2; 10 nucleotides line up with TRBD1. The CDR3 sequence is CASSPILRDRGTGELFF. Written as DNA, the CDR3 is TGTGCCAGCTCACCAATTCTCCGGGACAGGGGCACCGGGGAGCTGTTTTTT.